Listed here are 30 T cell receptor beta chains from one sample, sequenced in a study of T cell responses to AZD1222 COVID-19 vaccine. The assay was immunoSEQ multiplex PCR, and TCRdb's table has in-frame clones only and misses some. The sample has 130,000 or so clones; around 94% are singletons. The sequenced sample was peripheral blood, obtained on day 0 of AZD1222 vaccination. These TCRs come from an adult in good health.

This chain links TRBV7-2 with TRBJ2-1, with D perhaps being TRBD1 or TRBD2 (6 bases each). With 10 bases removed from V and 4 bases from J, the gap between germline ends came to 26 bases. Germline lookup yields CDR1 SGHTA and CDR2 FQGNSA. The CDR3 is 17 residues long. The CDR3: CATSSDRGPFNYNEQFF. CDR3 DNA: TGTGCCACTAGTTCAGATCGGGGGCCTTTCAATTACAATGAGCAGTTCTTC.

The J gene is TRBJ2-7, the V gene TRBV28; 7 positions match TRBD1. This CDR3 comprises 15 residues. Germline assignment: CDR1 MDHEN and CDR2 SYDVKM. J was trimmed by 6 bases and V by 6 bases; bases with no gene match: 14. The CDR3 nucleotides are TGTGCCAGCAGCGTCCCCTTGAAGGGGGCGTCCGAGCAGTACTTC. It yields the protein CASSVPLKGASEQYF.

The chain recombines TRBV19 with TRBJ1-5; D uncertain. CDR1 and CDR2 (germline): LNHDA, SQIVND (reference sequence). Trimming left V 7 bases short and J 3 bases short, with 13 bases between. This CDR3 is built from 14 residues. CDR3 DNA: TGTGCCAGTAAGGCAGGAGCAATCAATCAGCCCCAGCATTTT. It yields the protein CASKAGAINQPQHF.

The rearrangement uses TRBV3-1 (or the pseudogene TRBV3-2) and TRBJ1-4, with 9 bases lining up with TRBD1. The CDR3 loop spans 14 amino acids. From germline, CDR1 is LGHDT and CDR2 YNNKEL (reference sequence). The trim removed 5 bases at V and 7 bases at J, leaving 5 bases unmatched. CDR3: CASSYGTGSEKLFF. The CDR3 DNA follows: TGTGCCAGCAGCTACGGGACAGGGTCTGAAAAACTGTTTTTT.

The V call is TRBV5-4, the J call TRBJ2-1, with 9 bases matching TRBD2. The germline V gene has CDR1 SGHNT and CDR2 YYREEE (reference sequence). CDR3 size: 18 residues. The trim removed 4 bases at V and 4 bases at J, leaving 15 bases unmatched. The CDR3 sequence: CASSPPSGSGRTYNEQFF. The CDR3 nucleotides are TGTGCCAGCAGCCCGCCTTCGGGGAGCGGGAGGACTTACAATGAGCAGTTCTTC.

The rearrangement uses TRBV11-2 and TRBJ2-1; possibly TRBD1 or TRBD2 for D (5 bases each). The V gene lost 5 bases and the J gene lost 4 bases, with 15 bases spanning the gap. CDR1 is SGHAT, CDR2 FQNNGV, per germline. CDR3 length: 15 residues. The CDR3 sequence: CASSKSGTKYNEQFF. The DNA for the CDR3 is TGTGCCAGCAGCAAATCCGGGACGAAATACAATGAGCAGTTCTTC.

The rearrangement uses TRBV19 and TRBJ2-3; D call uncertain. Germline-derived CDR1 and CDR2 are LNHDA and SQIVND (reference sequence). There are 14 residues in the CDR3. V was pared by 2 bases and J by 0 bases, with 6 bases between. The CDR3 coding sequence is TGTGCCAGTAGTATAACGCTAAGCACAGATACGCAGTATTTT. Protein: CASSITLSTDTQYF.

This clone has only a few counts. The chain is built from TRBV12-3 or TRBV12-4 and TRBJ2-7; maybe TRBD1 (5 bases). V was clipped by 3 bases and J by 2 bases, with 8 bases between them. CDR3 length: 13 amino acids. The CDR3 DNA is TGTGCCAGCAGTTTGCAGGGCCCCTACGAGCAGTACTTC. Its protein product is CASSLQGPYEQYF.

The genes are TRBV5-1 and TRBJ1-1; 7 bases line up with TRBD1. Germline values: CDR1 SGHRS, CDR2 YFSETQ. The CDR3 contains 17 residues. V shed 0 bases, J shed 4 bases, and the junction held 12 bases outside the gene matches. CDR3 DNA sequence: TGCGCCAGCAGCTTGGAAGGAGGGGGCAATGTAGGCACTGAAGCTTTCTTT. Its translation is CASSLEGGGNVGTEAFF.

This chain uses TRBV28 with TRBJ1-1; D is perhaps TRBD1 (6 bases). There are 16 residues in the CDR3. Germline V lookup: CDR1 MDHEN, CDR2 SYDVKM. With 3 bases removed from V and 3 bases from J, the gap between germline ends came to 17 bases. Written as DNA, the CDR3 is TGTGCCAGCAGTTTCGGGTCAGGGGCGGCCGACACTGAAGCTTTCTTT. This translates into CASSFGSGAADTEAFF.

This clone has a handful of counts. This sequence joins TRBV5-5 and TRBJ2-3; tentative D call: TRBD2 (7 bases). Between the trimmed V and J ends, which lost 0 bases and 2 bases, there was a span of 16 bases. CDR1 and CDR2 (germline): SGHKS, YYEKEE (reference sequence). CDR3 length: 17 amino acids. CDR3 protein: CASSLAGGGTITDTQYF. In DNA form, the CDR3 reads TGTGCCAGCAGCTTGGCGGGGGGCGGGACCATCACAGATACGCAGTATTTT. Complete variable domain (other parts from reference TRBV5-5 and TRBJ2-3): DAGVTQSPTHLIKTRGQQVTLRCSPISGHKSVSWYQQVLGQGPQFIFQYYEKEERGRGNFPDRFSARQFPNYSSELNVNALLLGDSALYLCASSLAGGGTITDTQYFGPGTRLTVL.

The CDR3 DNA reads as TGTGCCAGCAGCTCTCGGGACTCCGAGCAGTACTTC. Protein sequence: CASSSRDSEQYF. The V gene is TRBV13, the J gene TRBJ2-7; tentatively, D is TRBD2 (6 bases). V lost 4 bases to trimming and J lost 6 bases, with 10 bases between them. The germline V gene encodes CDR1 PRHDT and CDR2 FYEKMQ (reference sequence). The CDR3 is made up of 12 amino acids.

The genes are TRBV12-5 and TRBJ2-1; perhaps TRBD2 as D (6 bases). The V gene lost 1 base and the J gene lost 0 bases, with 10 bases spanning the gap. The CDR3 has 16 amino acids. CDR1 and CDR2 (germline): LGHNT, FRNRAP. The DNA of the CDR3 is TGTGCTAGTGGTTTGGGCCGGGGGAGCTCCTACAATGAGCAGTTCTTC. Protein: CASGLGRGSSYNEQFF.

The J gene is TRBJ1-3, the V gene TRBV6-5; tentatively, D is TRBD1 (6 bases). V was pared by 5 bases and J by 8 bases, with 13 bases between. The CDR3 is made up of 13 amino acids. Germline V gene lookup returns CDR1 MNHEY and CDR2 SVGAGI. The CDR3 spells CASSQHRGDTIYF. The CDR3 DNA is TGTGCCAGCAGTCAACATAGGGGGGACACCATATATTTT.

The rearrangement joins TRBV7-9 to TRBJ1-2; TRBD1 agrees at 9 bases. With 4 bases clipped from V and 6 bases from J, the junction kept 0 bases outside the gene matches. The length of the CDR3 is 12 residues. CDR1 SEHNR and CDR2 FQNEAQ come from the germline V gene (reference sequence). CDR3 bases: TGTGCCAGCAGCTGGACAGGGGATGGCTACACCTTC. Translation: CASSWTGDGYTF.

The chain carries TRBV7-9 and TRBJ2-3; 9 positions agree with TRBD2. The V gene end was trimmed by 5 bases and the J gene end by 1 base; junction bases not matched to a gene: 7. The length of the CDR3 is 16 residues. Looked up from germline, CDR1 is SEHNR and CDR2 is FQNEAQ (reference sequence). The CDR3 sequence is CASSPRREGGTDTQYF. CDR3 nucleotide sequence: TGTGCCAGCAGCCCAAGGCGGGAGGGGGGCACAGATACGCAGTATTTT.

CDR3 nucleotide sequence: TGTGCCAGCAGCCAATTTGGCGGGGGGACAGGGCCCGGAAACACCATATATTTT. Amino acids: CASSQFGGGTGPGNTIYF. This rearrangement joins TRBV3-1 (or the pseudogene TRBV3-2) to TRBJ1-3, with 9 bases that match TRBD1. Germline V gives CDR1 LGHDT, CDR2 YNNKEL (reference sequence). The CDR3 length is 18 residues. V trimming: 2 bases; J trimming: 4 bases; junction bases outside the gene matches: 12.

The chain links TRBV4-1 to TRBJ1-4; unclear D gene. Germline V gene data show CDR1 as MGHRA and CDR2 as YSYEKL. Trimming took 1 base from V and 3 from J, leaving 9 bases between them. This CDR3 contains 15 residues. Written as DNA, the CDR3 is TGCGCCAGCAGCCAAGTGGCTGGGCCTAATGAAAAACTGTTTTTT. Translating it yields CASSQVAGPNEKLFF.

In DNA form, the CDR3 reads TGCAGCGTTGAGGCCGGCTCCTACGAGCAGTACTTC. Its protein is CSVEAGSYEQYF. V usage is TRBV29-1 and J usage is TRBJ2-7, with no clear D. V lost 3 bases and J 0 bases, leaving 6 bases between the germline ends. From germline, CDR1 is SQVTM and CDR2 ANQGSEA. The CDR3 has 12 amino acids.

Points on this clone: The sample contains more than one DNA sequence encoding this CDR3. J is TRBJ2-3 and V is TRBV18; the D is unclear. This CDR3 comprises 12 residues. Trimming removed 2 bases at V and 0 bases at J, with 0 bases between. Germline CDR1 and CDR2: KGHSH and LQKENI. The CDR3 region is CASSPSTDTQYF. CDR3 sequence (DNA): TGTGCCAGCTCACCAAGCACAGATACGCAGTATTTT. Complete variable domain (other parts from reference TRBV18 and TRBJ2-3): NAGVMQNPRHLVRRRGQEARLRCSPMKGHSHVYWYRQLPEEGLKFMVYLQKENIIDESGMPKERFSAEFPKEGPSILRIQQVVRGDSAAYFCASSPSTDTQYFGPGTRLTVL.

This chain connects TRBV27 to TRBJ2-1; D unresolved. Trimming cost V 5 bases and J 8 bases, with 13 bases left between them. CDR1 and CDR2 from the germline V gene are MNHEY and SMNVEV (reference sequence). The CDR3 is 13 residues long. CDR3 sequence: CASSAPSLHEQFF. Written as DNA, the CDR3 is TGTGCCAGCAGTGCCCCTAGTTTACATGAGCAGTTCTTC.

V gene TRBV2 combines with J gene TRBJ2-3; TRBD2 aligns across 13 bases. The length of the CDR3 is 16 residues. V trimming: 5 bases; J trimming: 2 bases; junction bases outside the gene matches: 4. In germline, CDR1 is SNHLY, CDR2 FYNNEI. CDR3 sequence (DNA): TGTGCCAGCAGTCGGACTAGCGGGGGTCCCACAGATACGCAGTATTTT. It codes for CASSRTSGGPTDTQYF.

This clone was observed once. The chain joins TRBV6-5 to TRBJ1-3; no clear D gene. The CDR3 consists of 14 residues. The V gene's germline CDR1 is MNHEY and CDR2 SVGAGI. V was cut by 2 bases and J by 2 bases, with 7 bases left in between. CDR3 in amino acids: CASSYMGAGNTIYF. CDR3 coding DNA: TGTGCCAGCAGTTACATGGGAGCTGGAAACACCATATATTTT.

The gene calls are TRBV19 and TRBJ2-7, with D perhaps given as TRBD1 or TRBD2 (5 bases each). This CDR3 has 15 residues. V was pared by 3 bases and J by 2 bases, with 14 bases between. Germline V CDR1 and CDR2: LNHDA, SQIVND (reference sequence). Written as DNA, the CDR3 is TGTGCCAGTAGTATCCTCAGGGACCGGGCCTACGAGCAGTACTTC. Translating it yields CASSILRDRAYEQYF. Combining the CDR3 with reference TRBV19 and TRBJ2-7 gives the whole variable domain DGGITQSPKYLFRKEGQNVTLSCEQNLNHDAMYWYRQDPGQGLRLIYYSQIVNDFQKGDIAEGYSVSREKKESFPLTVTSAQKNPTAFYLCASSILRDRAYEQYFGPGTRLTVT.

CDR3 residues: CASSLIPGQGDNEQFF. DNA for the CDR3: TGTGCCAGCAGCTTAATCCCGGGGCAGGGGGACAATGAGCAGTTCTTC. J is TRBJ2-1 and V is TRBV7-3; TRBD1 aligns across 7 bases. The CDR3 is 16 residues long. Germline-derived CDR1 and CDR2 are SGHTA and FQGTGA. The V and J ends lost 1 base and 5 bases, in that order; junction bases with no gene match: 8.

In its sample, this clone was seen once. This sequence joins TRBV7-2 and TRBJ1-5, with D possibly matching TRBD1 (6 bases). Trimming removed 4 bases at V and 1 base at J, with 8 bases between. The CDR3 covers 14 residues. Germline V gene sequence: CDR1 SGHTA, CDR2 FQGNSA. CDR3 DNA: TGTGCCAGCAGCTCGGGACAAAGCAATCAGCCCCAGCATTTT. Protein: CASSSGQSNQPQHF.

In DNA, the CDR3 is TGTGCCAGCAGTGAAGGGGACAGGGGAAATTCACCCCTCCACTTT. Residues: CASSEGDRGNSPLHF. J is TRBJ1-6 and V is TRBV6-1, with TRBD1 matching 10 bases. The CDR3 contains 15 residues. CDR1 is MNHNS, CDR2 SASEGT, per germline. Unmatched junction bases numbered 1, after V lost 1 base and J lost 7 bases.

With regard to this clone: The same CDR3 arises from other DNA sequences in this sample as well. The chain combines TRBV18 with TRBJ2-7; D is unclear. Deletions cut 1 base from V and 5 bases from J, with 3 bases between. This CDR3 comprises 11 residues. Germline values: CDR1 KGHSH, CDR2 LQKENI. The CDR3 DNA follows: TGTGCCAGCTCACCACGTGACGAGCAGTACTTC. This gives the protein CASSPRDEQYF.

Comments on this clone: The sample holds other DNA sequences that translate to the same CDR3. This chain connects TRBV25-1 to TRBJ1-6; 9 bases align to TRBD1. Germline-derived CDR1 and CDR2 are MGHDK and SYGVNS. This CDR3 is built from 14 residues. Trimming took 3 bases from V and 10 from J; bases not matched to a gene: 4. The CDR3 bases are TGTGCCAGCAGTGAGGGACAGGGTAACTCACCCCTCCACTTT. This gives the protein CASSEGQGNSPLHF.

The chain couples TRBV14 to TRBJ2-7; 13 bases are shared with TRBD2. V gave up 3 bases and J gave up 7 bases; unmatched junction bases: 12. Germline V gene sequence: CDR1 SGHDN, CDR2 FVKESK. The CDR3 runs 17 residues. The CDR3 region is CASSHTRWTSGSEEQYF. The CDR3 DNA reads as TGTGCCAGCAGCCACACGCGGTGGACTAGCGGGAGTGAGGAGCAGTACTTC.